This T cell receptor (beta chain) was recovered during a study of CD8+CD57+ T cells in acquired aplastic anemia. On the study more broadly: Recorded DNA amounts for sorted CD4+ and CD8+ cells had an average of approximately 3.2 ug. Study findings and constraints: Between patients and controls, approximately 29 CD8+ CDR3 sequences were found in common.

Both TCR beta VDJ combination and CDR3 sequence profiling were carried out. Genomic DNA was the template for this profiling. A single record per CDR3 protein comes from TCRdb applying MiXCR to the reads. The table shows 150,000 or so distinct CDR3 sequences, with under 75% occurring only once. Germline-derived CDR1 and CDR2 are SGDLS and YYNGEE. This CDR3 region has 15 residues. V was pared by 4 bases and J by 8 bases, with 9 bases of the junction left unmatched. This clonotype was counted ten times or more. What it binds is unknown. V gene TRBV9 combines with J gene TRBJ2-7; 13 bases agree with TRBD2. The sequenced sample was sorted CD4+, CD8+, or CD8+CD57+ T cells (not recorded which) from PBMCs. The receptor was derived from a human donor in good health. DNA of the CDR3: TGTGCCAGCAGCCCCTGGACTAGCGGGAGTAACAAGCAGTACTTC. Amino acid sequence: CASSPWTSGSNKQYF.